This T cell receptor (beta chain) was identified during a study of cytomegalovirus exposure and HLA in healthy donors. Findings and caveats of the study: As a later analysis revealed, the rate of TCR association differed by HLA locus, with DRB1 most and HLA-C fewest. Common viral pathogens seemed to be connected with several of the most significant clusters, according to a later analysis.

The CDR3 length is 15 residues. Germline V lookup: CDR1 SGHTA, CDR2 FQGNSA. The V end lost 0 bases, the J end lost 2 bases, and 8 bases lay between the germline ends. Primers included in the PCR were 60 Vbeta and 13 Jbeta primers. TCRdb's table, derived via immunoSEQ multiplex PCR, lists solely in-frame clones and lacks some. The sample shows about 130,000 clones, 80% of them seen only once. In the case of this clone: Its antigen is unknown.

V usage is TRBV7-2 and J usage is TRBJ2-1; possibly TRBD1 for D (6 bases). The sequencing sample was made of PBMCs. This TCR came from a male donor in good health and CMV-seronegative. The CDR3 DNA is TGTGCCAGCAGCTTAGCGGGGGCGGCCTACAATGAGCAGTTCTTC. It yields the protein CASSLAGAAYNEQFF.